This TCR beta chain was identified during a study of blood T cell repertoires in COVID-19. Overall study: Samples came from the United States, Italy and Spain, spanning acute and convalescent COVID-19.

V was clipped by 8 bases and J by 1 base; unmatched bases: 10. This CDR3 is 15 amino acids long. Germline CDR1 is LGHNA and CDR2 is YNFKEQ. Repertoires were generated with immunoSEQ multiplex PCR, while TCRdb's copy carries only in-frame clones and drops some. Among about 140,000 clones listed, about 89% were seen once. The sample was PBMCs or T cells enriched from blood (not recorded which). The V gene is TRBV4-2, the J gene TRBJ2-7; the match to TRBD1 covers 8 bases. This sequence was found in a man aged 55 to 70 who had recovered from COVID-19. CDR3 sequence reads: CASQPQRTGSYEQYF. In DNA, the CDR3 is TGTGCCAGCCAGCCCCAGAGGACAGGGTCCTACGAGCAGTACTTC.